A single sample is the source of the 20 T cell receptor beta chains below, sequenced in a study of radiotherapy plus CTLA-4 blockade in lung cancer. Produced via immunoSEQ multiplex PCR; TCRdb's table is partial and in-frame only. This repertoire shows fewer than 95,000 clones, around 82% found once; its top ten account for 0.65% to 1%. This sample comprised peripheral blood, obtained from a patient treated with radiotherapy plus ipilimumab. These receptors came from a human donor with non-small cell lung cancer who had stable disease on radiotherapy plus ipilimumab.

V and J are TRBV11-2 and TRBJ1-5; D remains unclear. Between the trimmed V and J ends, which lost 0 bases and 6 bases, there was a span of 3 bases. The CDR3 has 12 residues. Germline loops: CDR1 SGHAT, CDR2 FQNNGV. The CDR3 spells CASSLDSQPQHF. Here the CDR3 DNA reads TGTGCCAGCAGCTTAGATAGTCAGCCCCAGCATTTT.

CDR3 residues: CASSKGQGYEQYF. The CDR3 region has the DNA TGTGCCAGCAGTAAGGGACAGGGCTACGAGCAGTACTTC. The V call is TRBV6-6, the J call TRBJ2-7; 9 bases are a match to TRBD1. The CDR3 runs 13 residues. Per germline, CDR1 MNHNY and CDR2 SVGAGI (reference sequence). The junction had 2 bases not matched to a gene; V was cut back by 5 bases and J by 3 bases.

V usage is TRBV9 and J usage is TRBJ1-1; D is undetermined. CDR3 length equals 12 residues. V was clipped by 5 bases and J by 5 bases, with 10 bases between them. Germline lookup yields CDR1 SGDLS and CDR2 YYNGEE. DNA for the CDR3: TGTGCCAGCAGTCGGGTTGGGACTGAAGCTTTCTTT. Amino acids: CASSRVGTEAFF.

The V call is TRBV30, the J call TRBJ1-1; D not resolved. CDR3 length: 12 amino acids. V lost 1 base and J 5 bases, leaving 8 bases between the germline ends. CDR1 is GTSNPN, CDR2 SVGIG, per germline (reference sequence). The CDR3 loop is CAWSGAATEAFF. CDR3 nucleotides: TGTGCCTGGAGTGGCGCCGCAACTGAAGCTTTCTTT.

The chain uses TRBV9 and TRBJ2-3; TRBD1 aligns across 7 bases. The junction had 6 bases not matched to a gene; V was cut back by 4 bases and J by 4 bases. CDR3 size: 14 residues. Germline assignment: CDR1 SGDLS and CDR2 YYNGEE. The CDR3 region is CASSQGTAPDTQYF. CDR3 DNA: TGTGCCAGCAGCCAAGGGACAGCCCCAGATACGCAGTATTTT.

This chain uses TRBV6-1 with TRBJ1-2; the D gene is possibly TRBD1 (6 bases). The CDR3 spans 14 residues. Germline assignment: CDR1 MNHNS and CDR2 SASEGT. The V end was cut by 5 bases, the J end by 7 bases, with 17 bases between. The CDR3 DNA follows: TGTGCCAGCAGTATAGGACAGACCAGCCGTGGCTACACCTTC. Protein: CASSIGQTSRGYTF.

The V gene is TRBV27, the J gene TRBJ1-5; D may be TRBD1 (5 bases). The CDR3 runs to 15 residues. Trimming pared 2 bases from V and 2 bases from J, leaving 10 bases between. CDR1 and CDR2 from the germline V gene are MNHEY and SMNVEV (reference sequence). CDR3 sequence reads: CASSLGGSGNQPQHF. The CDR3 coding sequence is TGTGCCAGCAGTTTAGGGGGGTCAGGCAATCAGCCCCAGCATTTT.

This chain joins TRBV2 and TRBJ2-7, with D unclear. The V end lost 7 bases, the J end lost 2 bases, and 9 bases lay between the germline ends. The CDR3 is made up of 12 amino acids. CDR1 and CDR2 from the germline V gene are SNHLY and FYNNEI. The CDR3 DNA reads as TGTGCCAGCACCGATACTACCTACGAGCAGTACTTC. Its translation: CASTDTTYEQYF.

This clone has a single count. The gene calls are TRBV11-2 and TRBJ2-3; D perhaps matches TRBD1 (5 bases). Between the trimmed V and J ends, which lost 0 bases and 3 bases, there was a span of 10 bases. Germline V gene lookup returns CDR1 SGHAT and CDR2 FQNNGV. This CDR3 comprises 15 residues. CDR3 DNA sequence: TGTGCCAGCAGCTTAGAGCAGGGTGGAACAGATACGCAGTATTTT. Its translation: CASSLEQGGTDTQYF.

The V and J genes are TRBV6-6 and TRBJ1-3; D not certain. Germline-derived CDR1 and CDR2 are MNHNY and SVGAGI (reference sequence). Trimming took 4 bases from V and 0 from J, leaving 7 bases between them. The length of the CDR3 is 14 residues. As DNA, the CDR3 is TGTGCCAGCAGTTGGACGGTCTCTGGAAACACCATATATTTT. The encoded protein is CASSWTVSGNTIYF.

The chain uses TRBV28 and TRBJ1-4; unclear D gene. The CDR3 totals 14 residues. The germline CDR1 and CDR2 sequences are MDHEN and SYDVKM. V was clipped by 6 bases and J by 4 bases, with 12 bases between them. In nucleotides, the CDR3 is TGTGCCAGCAGCACCCCCGTGGTTAATGAAAAACTGTTTTTT. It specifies CASSTPVVNEKLFF.

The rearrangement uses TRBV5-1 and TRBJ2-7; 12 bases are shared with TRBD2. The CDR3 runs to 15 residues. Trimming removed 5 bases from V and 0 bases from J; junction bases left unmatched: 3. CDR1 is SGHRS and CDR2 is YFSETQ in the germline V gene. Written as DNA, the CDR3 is TGCGCCAGCAGACCGGGACTAGCGGGCTCCTACGAGCAGTACTTC. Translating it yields CASRPGLAGSYEQYF.

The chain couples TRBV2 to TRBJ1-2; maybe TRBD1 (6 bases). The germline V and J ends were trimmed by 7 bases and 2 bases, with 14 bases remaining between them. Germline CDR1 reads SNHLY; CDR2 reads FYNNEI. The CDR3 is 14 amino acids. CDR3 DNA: TGTGCCAGCAATAGAGGGGGGAGGAACTATGGCTACACCTTC. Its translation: CASNRGGRNYGYTF.

CDR3 in amino acids: CASSLVAGDYNEQFF. The DNA for the CDR3 is TGTGCCAGCAGCTTAGTGGCGGGCGACTACAATGAGCAGTTCTTC. V is TRBV7-3 and J is TRBJ2-1; weak D call: TRBD2 (5 bases). Germline V gives CDR1 SGHTA, CDR2 FQGTGA. Trimming stripped 2 bases from V and 3 bases from J, with 11 bases between. The CDR3 is 15 residues long.

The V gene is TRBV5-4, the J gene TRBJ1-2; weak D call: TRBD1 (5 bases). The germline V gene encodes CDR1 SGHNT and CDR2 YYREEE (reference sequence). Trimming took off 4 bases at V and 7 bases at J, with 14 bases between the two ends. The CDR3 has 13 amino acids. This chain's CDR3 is CASSRDALGGYTF. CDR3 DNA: TGTGCCAGCAGCAGGGACGCCCTTGGTGGCTACACCTTC. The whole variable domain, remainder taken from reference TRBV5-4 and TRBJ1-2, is ETGVTQSPTHLIKTRGQQVTLRCSSQSGHNTVSWYQQALGQGPQFIFQYYREEENGRGNFPPRFSGLQFPNYSSELNVNALELDDSALYLCASSRDALGGYTFGSGTRLTVV.

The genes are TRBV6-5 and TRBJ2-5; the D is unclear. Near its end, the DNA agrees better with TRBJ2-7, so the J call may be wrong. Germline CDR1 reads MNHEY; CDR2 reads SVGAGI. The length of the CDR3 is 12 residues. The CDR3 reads CASGSANYEQYF. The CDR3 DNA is TGTGCCAGCGGTTCAGCAAACTACGAGCAGTACTTC.

CDR3 coding DNA: TGTGCCAGCAGCTCTCCCTTACGGGGGGCGAATGAGCAGTTCTTC. It yields the protein CASSSPLRGANEQFF. The rearrangement links TRBV5-6 to TRBJ2-1; D possibly corresponds to TRBD2 (7 bases). The germline V gene encodes CDR1 SGHDT and CDR2 YYEEEE. Trimming shortened V by 3 bases and J by 7 bases, and 17 bases separated the two germline ends. The CDR3 totals 15 residues.

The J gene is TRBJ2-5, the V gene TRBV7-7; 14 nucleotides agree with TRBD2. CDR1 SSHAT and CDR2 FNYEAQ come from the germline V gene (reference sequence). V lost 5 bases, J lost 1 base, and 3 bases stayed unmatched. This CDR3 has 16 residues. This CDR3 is CASSQGLAGAQETQYF. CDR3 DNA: TGTGCCAGCAGCCAGGGACTAGCGGGGGCCCAAGAGACCCAGTACTTC. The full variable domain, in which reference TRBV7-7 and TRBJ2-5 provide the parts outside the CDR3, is GAGVSQSPRYKVTKRGQDVTLRCDPISSHATLYWYQQALGQGPEFLTYFNYEAQPDKSGLPSDRFSAERPEGSISTLTIQRTEQRDSAMYRCASSQGLAGAQETQYFGPGTRLLVL.

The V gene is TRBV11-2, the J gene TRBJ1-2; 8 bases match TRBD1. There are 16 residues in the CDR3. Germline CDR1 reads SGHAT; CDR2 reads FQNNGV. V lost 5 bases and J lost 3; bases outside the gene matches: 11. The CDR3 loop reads CASSLNPGQVYYGYTF. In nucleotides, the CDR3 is TGTGCCAGCAGCCTCAATCCGGGACAGGTATACTATGGCTACACCTTC.

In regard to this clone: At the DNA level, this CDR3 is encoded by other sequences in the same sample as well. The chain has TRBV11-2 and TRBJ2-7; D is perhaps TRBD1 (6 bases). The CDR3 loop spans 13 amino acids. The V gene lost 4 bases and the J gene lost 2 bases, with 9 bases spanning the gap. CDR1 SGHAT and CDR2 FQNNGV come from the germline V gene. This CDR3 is CASSSRTAYEQYF. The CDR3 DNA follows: TGTGCCAGCAGCTCGCGGACAGCCTACGAGCAGTACTTC.